The sequence of this TCR beta chain was determined in a study of T cell responses to AZD1222 COVID-19 vaccine. Whole-study findings and limits: In all cases, repertoires were sampled only after the peak T cell response.

Data came from immunoSEQ multiplex PCR; TCRdb stores just in-frame clones and leaves some out. Of about 150,000 clones in the sample, 70% to 90% were seen once. Germline V lookup: CDR1 MGHDK, CDR2 SYGVNS. Trimming left V 3 bases short and J 7 bases short, with 8 bases between. The CDR3 has 12 residues. On this clone itself: The antigen remains unidentified.

This TCR was recovered from an adult in good health. The starting material was peripheral blood, obtained on day 0 of AZD1222 vaccination. The chain combines TRBV25-1 with TRBJ2-3; D is tentatively TRBD1 or TRBD2 (5 bases each). The CDR3 is CASSDGAYTQYF. In DNA, the CDR3 is TGTGCCAGCAGTGACGGGGCATATACGCAGTATTTT.